This T cell receptor beta chain came from a study of blood T cells in healthy people across ages. The study, taken as a whole, reports: PBMCs left unsorted prevented a conclusive naive versus antigen-experienced comparison. CMV status of donors was unknown, possibly confounding expanded clonotype changes.

In the case of this clonotype: Antigen specificity is unknown.

CDR1 and CDR2 (germline): LGHNA, YNFKEQ. CDR3 length: 13 amino acids. V gave up 3 bases and J gave up 5 bases, with 10 bases separating them. Sample-barcoded 5' priming and a J-beta primer mix drove a second PCR of roughly 6 to 12 cycles. MiXCR, applied by TCRdb to the 5' RACE reads, yields one record per CDR3 protein. The table lists 750,000 to 950,000 distinct CDR3 sequences, 25% to 35% of them singletons. Every participating donor contributed roughly 10 milliliters of peripheral blood through a draw. Separately, the same data were catalogued under a study of T cells of mothers and their children. That source adds: Every mother supplied over 9.5 million TCR beta CDR3 reads and every child around 3 million.

V is TRBV4-2 and J is TRBJ1-1, with unresolved D. Sequences were obtained from blood. The sequence derives from a middle-aged woman in good health. CDR3 nucleotides: TGTGCCAGCAGCCATCGCGGACTAACTGAAGCTTTCTTT. It yields the protein CASSHRGLTEAFF.